Below are 15 T cell receptor beta chains sequenced from a single sample in a study of cytomegalovirus exposure and HLA in healthy donors. With 60 Vbeta and 13 Jbeta primers, the PCR was carried out. The assay was immunoSEQ multiplex PCR, and TCRdb's table has in-frame clones only and misses some. Of over 70,000 clones listed, about 80% are singletons. Sequenced sample: PBMCs. The receptors stem from a woman aged 45-65 years in good health and CMV-seropositive.

This clone has just a few counts. This chain uses TRBV7-9 with TRBJ2-3, with 14 nucleotides matching TRBD2. Germline V CDR1 and CDR2: SEHNR, FQNEAQ (reference sequence). This CDR3 comprises 16 residues. J lost 6 bases, V lost 3 bases, and 5 bases had no gene match. The CDR3 loop is CASSFGLAGGRDTQYF. Written as DNA, the CDR3 is TGTGCCAGCAGCTTTGGACTAGCGGGAGGAAGGGATACGCAGTATTTT.

The rearrangement uses TRBV7-9 and TRBJ1-1; 9 positions match TRBD1. The CDR3 consists of 14 residues. V trimming: 5 bases; J trimming: 4 bases; junction bases outside the gene matches: 5. The germline V gene has CDR1 SEHNR and CDR2 FQNEAQ (reference sequence). CDR3 bases: TGTGCCAGCAGCAGACGGGACAGGGCCACTGAAGCTTTCTTT. This sequence encodes CASSRRDRATEAFF.

V and J are TRBV27 and TRBJ2-5; TRBD2 might be the D (6 bases). V dropped 7 bases and J dropped 3 bases, with 15 bases sitting between them. This CDR3 is 14 amino acids long. The germline V gene has CDR1 MNHEY and CDR2 SMNVEV (reference sequence). As DNA, the CDR3 is TGTGCCAGCAAGCCGGGACTCAGAGAAGAGACCCAGTACTTC. Translating gives CASKPGLREETQYF.

This clone showed up just a few times. The V gene is TRBV5-8, the J gene TRBJ1-4; unclear D gene. V lost 4 bases and J lost 1, with 8 bases in between. This CDR3 has 14 amino acids. The germline CDR1 and CDR2 sequences are SGHTS and YDEGEE. The CDR3 DNA reads as TGTGCCAGCAGCCCAAGAGGAACTAATGAAAAACTGTTTTTT. The encoded protein is CASSPRGTNEKLFF.

This rearrangement joins TRBV5-5 to TRBJ1-1; a possible D gene is TRBD1 (6 bases). The V and J ends lost 2 bases and 1 base respectively, with 9 bases between them. Germline CDR1 and CDR2: SGHKS and YYEKEE (reference sequence). The CDR3 sequence is 14 residues long. In nucleotides, the CDR3 is TGTGCCAGCAGCTTTGGACAGCCGAACACTGAAGCTTTCTTT. This translates into CASSFGQPNTEAFF.

The chain is built from TRBV18 and TRBJ2-1; maybe TRBD2 (5 bases). The CDR3 totals 12 residues. The V end was cut by 3 bases, the J end by 14 bases, with 14 bases between. Germline CDR1 KGHSH, CDR2 LQKENI. The CDR3 protein is CASSPLAGEEFF. CDR3 sequence (DNA): TGTGCCAGCTCACCTTTAGCCGGGGAAGAGTTCTTC.

Note on this clone: Other DNA sequences in this sample translate to the same CDR3. This chain joins TRBV9 and TRBJ2-1, with 14 nucleotides matching TRBD2. Germline values: CDR1 SGDLS, CDR2 YYNGEE. Trimming cost V 0 bases and J 8 bases; bases outside gene matches: 1. This CDR3 spans 15 amino acids. The CDR3 DNA reads TGTGCCAGCAGCGTAGGGGGACTAGCGGGGGATGAGCAGTTCTTC. Its protein is CASSVGGLAGDEQFF.

The CDR3 sequence is CASSYWASGNTIYF. The CDR3, as DNA: TGTGCCAGCAGTTACTGGGCCTCTGGAAACACCATATATTTT. The rearrangement joins TRBV6-5 to TRBJ1-3; D unresolved. Trimming took 1 base from V and 0 from J, leaving 4 bases between them. The CDR3 sequence is 14 residues long. The germline V gene encodes CDR1 MNHEY and CDR2 SVGAGI.

The chain is built from TRBV7-9 and TRBJ2-1; the match to TRBD2 covers 13 bases. Unmatched junction bases numbered 7, after V lost 4 bases and J lost 4 bases. CDR3 size: 17 residues. Per germline, CDR1 SEHNR and CDR2 FQNEAQ (reference sequence). The CDR3 DNA reads TGTGCCAGCAGCTCCGGACTAGCGGGGGCCCCATACAATGAGCAGTTCTTC. Amino acid sequence: CASSSGLAGAPYNEQFF. The variable domain in full, completed from reference TRBV7-9 and TRBJ2-1, reads DTGVSQNPRHKITKRGQNVTFRCDPISEHNRLYWYRQTLGQGPEFLTYFQNEAQLEKSRLLSDRFSAERPKGSFSTLEIQRTEQGDSAMYLCASSSGLAGAPYNEQFFGPGTRLTVL.

In this sample, this clone turned up a few times. The V call is TRBV7-6, the J call TRBJ1-1; weak D call: TRBD1 (6 bases). Germline values: CDR1 SGHVS, CDR2 FNYEAQ. The CDR3 runs 13 residues. V lost 5 bases and J lost 5, with 12 bases in between. As DNA, the CDR3 is TGTGCCAGCAGCCCAGGGGTATTGACTGAAGCTTTCTTT. The encoded protein is CASSPGVLTEAFF.

This chain links TRBV7-8 with TRBJ2-7; 10 bases fit TRBD2. CDR1 and CDR2 (germline): SGHVS, FQNEAQ. The CDR3 extends over 16 amino acids. J gave up 5 bases and V 5 bases, and 12 bases lay outside the gene matches. The CDR3, as DNA: TGTGCCAGCAGCCCGCGGGGAGCGGGGGGGCCCCACGAGCAGTACTTC. Translated: CASSPRGAGGPHEQYF.

In its sample, this clone was seen once. V is TRBV14 and J is TRBJ1-2; D gene ambiguous. CDR1 is SGHDN and CDR2 is FVKESK in the germline V gene. The CDR3 spans 15 residues. V was shortened by 1 base and J by 3 bases, with 12 bases between the two germline ends. The CDR3 DNA reads as TGTGCCAGCAGCCAAGGAGTCAGGTTTTACTATGGCTACACCTTC. It yields the protein CASSQGVRFYYGYTF. Together with reference TRBV14 and TRBJ1-2, the CDR3 gives the full variable domain: EAGVTQFPSHSVIEKGQTVTLRCDPISGHDNLYWYRRVMGKEIKFLLHFVKESKQDESGMPNNRFLAERTGGTYSTLKVQPAELEDSGVYFCASSQGVRFYYGYTFGSGTRLTVV.

The V gene is TRBV7-9, the J gene TRBJ1-1; D remains unclear. V was cut by 8 bases and J by 4 bases, with 17 bases left in between. Germline V gives CDR1 SEHNR, CDR2 FQNEAQ (reference sequence). This CDR3 region has 14 residues. For the CDR3, the DNA is TGTGCCAGCGAAAATACGCGGGGAACCACTGAAGCTTTCTTT. Protein product: CASENTRGTTEAFF.

The V gene is TRBV5-1, the J gene TRBJ2-7; the D is unclear. Trimming cost V 1 base and J 4 bases, with 12 bases left between them. Germline V gene lookup returns CDR1 SGHRS and CDR2 YFSETQ. This CDR3 spans 14 amino acids. In DNA, the CDR3 is TGCGCCAGCAGCTTGACGGTACAGCTATACGAGCAGTACTTC. It yields the protein CASSLTVQLYEQYF.

This clone has only one observation. This rearrangement joins TRBV6-5 to TRBJ1-2, with TRBD1 identical over 7 bases. The CDR3 has 12 amino acids. V shed 6 bases, J shed 8 bases, and the junction held 6 bases outside the gene matches. Germline assignment: CDR1 MNHEY and CDR2 SVGAGI. CDR3 sequence: CASRRGQLGYTF. CDR3 DNA: TGTGCCAGCAGGAGGGGGCAGTTGGGCTACACCTTC.